This entry is about one TCR beta chain. The CDR3 contains 15 residues. From germline, CDR1 is SEHNR and CDR2 FQNEAQ (reference sequence). The junction had 10 bases not matched to a gene; V was cut back by 7 bases and J by 4 bases. The entry originates in a study of blood T cell repertoires in COVID-19. Study as a whole: COVID-19 samples from acute and convalescent phases originated in the United States, Italy and Spain. Nucleic acid was either cDNA or gDNA, and it came from T cells, B-cell-depleted T cells, or PBMCs.

As originally analysed: Cell counts per sample came from amplifying reference gene primers. Libraries were prepared by immunoSEQ multiplex PCR; TCRdb keeps only in-frame clonotypes and omits some of them. The V and J calls and the clone size are those of that table, but D and trimming were determined from the DNA. Of 180,000 or so clones in the sample, 86% are singletons; the top ten hold less than 3.5%. This receptor was taken from a man between 65 and 85 years old with acute or convalescent COVID-19. Sequenced: peripheral blood. The gene calls are TRBV7-9 and TRBJ1-3; 7 bases agree with TRBD1. The chain's CDR3 is CASTPDRVKGNTIYF. CDR3 in DNA: TGTGCCAGCACCCCAGACAGGGTTAAGGGAAACACCATATATTTT.